The clone carrying this T cell receptor beta chain was detected many times. Trimming took off 2 bases at V and 6 bases at J, with 9 bases between the two ends. CDR1 and CDR2 (germline): SGHTS, YDEGEE. CDR3 size: 12 residues. This specimen comes from a study of T-cell memory formation after mild COVID-19. TCRdb re-analysed the 5' RACE reads in MiXCR, keeping a single row per CDR3 protein. Of about 250,000 distinct CDR3 sequences detected, 15% to 20% appear once; the ten largest clones hold 3.5%. This TCR was recovered from a man younger than 30 who had mild COVID-19 (a few samples of this study predate the infection). Cell type and time point are not known. Sequenced sample: PBMCs or a T cell subset sorted from them (not recorded which). The genes are TRBV5-8 and TRBJ2-7, with D hard to call. CDR3 coding DNA: TGTGCCAGCAGCTTCATAGCCGGCGAGCAGTACTTC. Translated: CASSFIAGEQYF.